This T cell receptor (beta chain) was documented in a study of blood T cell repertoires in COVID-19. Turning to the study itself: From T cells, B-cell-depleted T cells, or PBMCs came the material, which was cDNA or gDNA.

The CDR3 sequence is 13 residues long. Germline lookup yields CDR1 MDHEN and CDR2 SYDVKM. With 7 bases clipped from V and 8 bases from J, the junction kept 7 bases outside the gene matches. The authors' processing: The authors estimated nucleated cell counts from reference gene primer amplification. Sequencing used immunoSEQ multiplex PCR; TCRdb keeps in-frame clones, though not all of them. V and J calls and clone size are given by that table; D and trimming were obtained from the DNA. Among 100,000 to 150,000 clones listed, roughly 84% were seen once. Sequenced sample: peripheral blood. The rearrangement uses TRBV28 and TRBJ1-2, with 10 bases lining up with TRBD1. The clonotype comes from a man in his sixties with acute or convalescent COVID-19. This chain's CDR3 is CASTWDRGDGYTF. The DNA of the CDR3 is TGTGCCAGCACCTGGGACAGGGGTGACGGCTACACCTTC.